The 32 T cell receptor beta chains below come from one sample, sequenced in a study of cytomegalovirus exposure and HLA in healthy donors. Assay used: immunoSEQ multiplex PCR; TCRdb lists only in-frame clones, some missing. There are under 250,000 clones in the sample; about 93% occur only once, and approximately 1% lies in the top ten. The sample comprised PBMCs. The receptors were gathered from a woman younger than 35 in good health and CMV-seronegative.

The V gene is TRBV10-3, the J gene TRBJ1-1; the match to TRBD1 covers 7 bases. CDR1 and CDR2 from the germline V gene are ENHRY and SYGVKD. V lost 6 bases and J lost 4; bases outside the gene matches: 8. CDR3 size: 14 residues. CDR3 bases: TGTGCCATCAGAATCGGGACAGACACCACTGAAGCTTTCTTT. Translated: CAIRIGTDTTEAFF.

This chain links TRBV6-6 with TRBJ1-2; 7 positions match TRBD1. Germline-derived CDR1 and CDR2 are MNHNY and SVGAGI (reference sequence). The ends lost 6 bases at V and 4 bases at J; junction bases unmatched: 8. The length of the CDR3 is 14 residues. CDR3: CASRDRVSFYGYTF. In DNA form, the CDR3 reads TGTGCCAGCAGAGACAGGGTCTCCTTCTATGGCTACACCTTC.

The rearrangement uses TRBV12-5 and TRBJ2-7; 7 bases map to TRBD2. J lost 2 bases, V lost 9 bases, and 7 bases had no gene match. This CDR3 spans 13 amino acids. The germline gives CDR1 LGHNT, CDR2 FRNRAP. The CDR3 sequence is CASLGRPAYEQYF. The CDR3 nucleotides are TGTGCTAGCCTCGGGAGGCCGGCCTACGAGCAGTACTTC.

This chain connects TRBV6-5 to TRBJ1-5; perhaps TRBD1 as D (6 bases). CDR1 and CDR2 (germline): MNHEY, SVGAGI. This CDR3 contains 15 residues. V was pared by 0 bases and J by 5 bases, with 11 bases between. CDR3 sequence: CASSYSGQNDQPQHF. CDR3 bases: TGTGCCAGCAGTTACTCCGGACAGAATGATCAGCCCCAGCATTTT.

The rearrangement uses TRBV7-8 and TRBJ1-1, with 7 nucleotides matching TRBD1. The CDR3 consists of 18 residues. V dropped 2 bases and J dropped 5; count of bases not matched to a gene: 17. From germline, CDR1 is SGHVS and CDR2 FQNEAQ. The CDR3: CASSLKLTGSPTGTEAFF. DNA for the CDR3: TGTGCCAGCAGCTTAAAACTGACAGGGAGCCCAACGGGGACTGAAGCTTTCTTT.

The V and J genes are TRBV6-1 and TRBJ2-1, with D possibly TRBD1 on 6 matching bases. Trimming took 10 bases from V and 6 from J, leaving 22 bases between them. The CDR3 sequence is 15 residues long. Germline V gene lookup returns CDR1 MNHNS and CDR2 SASEGT. The CDR3 reads CATTWERGIVNEQFF. The CDR3, as DNA: TGTGCCACAACCTGGGAGAGGGGGATTGTCAATGAGCAGTTCTTC.

The genes are TRBV7-9 and TRBJ1-2, with 12 bases fitting TRBD1. J was trimmed by 6 bases and V by 5 bases; bases with no gene match: 7. This CDR3 is built from 15 residues. The germline gives CDR1 SEHNR, CDR2 FQNEAQ (reference sequence). CDR3 coding DNA: TGTGCCAGCAGCCTGGGACAGGGGGCGGGAAATGGCTACACCTTC. Encoded protein: CASSLGQGAGNGYTF.

This rearrangement joins TRBV28 to TRBJ1-1; D is possibly TRBD1 (5 bases). V dropped 6 bases and J dropped 5 bases, with 13 bases sitting between them. The CDR3 covers 13 residues. Germline V gives CDR1 MDHEN, CDR2 SYDVKM. The CDR3 is CASSPQGWTEAFF. CDR3 nucleotides: TGTGCCAGCAGCCCCCAGGGATGGACTGAAGCTTTCTTT.

The chain couples TRBV27 to TRBJ1-4; the D gene is possibly TRBD1 (5 bases). V gave up 4 bases and J gave up 14 bases, with 20 bases separating them. Looked up from germline, CDR1 is MNHEY and CDR2 is SMNVEV (reference sequence). The CDR3 has 14 residues. This chain's CDR3 is CASSSLNPDRQLFF. In DNA, the CDR3 is TGTGCCAGCAGTTCCCTCAACCCCGACAGACAGCTGTTTTTT. Full variable domain (rest looked up from reference TRBV27 and TRBJ1-4): EAQVTQNPRYLITVTGKKLTVTCSQNMNHEYMSWYRQDPGLGLRQIYYSMNVEVTDKGDVPEGYKVSRKEKRNFPLILESPSPNQTSLYFCASSSLNPDRQLFFGSGTQLSVL.

The rearrangement uses TRBV7-9 and TRBJ1-1; tentatively, D is TRBD1 (6 bases). The ends were cut back, 9 bases at V and 3 bases at J, with 11 bases in the middle. This CDR3 is 12 amino acids long. The germline CDR1 and CDR2 sequences are SEHNR and FQNEAQ (reference sequence). As DNA, the CDR3 is TGTGCCAGTTCGAGGGGGTACACTGAAGCTTTCTTT. Translated, it gives CASSRGYTEAFF.

This chain joins TRBV6-1 and TRBJ2-5, with TRBD2 matching over 7 bases. Looked up from germline, CDR1 is MNHNS and CDR2 is SASEGT. The ends lost 3 bases at V and 7 bases at J; junction bases unmatched: 14. The CDR3 covers 16 residues. Written as DNA, the CDR3 is TGTGCCAGCAGTGATGAGGGGAGGGGAGCGAGTGGGACCCAGTACTTC. It is translated as CASSDEGRGASGTQYF.

The rearrangement uses TRBV5-1 and TRBJ2-1, with 9 bases aligning to TRBD2. The V gene's germline CDR1 is SGHRS and CDR2 YFSETQ. The CDR3 is 16 residues long. V lost 3 bases to trimming and J lost 4 bases; unmatched junction nucleotides: 8. The CDR3 nucleotides are TGCGCCAGCAGCTACCCTAGCGGGATCGGATACAATGAGCAGTTCTTC. It specifies CASSYPSGIGYNEQFF.

This rearrangement joins TRBV27 to TRBJ2-6; tentative D call: TRBD1 (6 bases). V lost 5 bases and J lost 0, with 14 bases in between. The CDR3 contains 17 residues. Germline-derived CDR1 and CDR2 are MNHEY and SMNVEV (reference sequence). CDR3 nucleotide sequence: TGTGCCAGCAGTCCTCAGACAGGCCCCTCTGGGGCCAACGTCCTGACTTTC. This translates into CASSPQTGPSGANVLTF.

The chain uses TRBV6-7 and TRBJ2-7, with TRBD2 matching 7 bases. TRBV6-7 is filed as an ORF, its function uncertain. CDR3 length: 15 residues. CDR3 region: CAAGPVLMGEDEQYF. CDR3 DNA: TGTGCAGCGGGGCCTGTCTTGATGGGCGAAGACGAGCAGTACTTC.

CDR3 DNA sequence: TGTGCCAGCAGTGAAGCGGGCGGGGACTCCTACGAGCAGTACTTC. It translates to CASSEAGGDSYEQYF. The J gene is TRBJ2-7, the V gene TRBV6-1; a possible D gene is TRBD2 (6 bases). Germline-derived CDR1 and CDR2 are MNHNS and SASEGT. The CDR3 loop spans 15 amino acids. Trimming removed 0 bases from V and 0 bases from J, with 9 bases in between.

The J gene is TRBJ2-7, the V gene TRBV7-2, with a possible D match to TRBD1 (5 bases). The CDR3 spans 13 residues. CDR1 and CDR2 (germline): SGHTA, FQGNSA. V dropped 4 bases and J dropped 2 bases, with 9 bases sitting between them. CDR3 sequence reads: CASSSTVTYEQYF. In DNA form, the CDR3 reads TGTGCCAGCAGCTCGACAGTTACCTACGAGCAGTACTTC.

This clone has just one count. The chain employs TRBV11-3 and TRBJ2-1, with 8 bases identical to TRBD2. The V gene end was trimmed by 0 bases and the J gene end by 6 bases; junction bases not matched to a gene: 7. The germline gives CDR1 SGHNT, CDR2 YENEEA. This CDR3 comprises 16 residues. For the CDR3, the DNA is TGTGCCAGCAGCTTAGATGCAACTAGCGGCCTCAATGAGCAGTTCTTC. Its protein is CASSLDATSGLNEQFF.

V is TRBV5-1 and J is TRBJ1-1, with D hard to call. The ends were cut back, 0 bases at V and 4 bases at J, with 7 bases in the middle. Germline-derived CDR1 and CDR2 are SGHRS and YFSETQ. This CDR3 has 13 amino acids. The CDR3 protein is CASSLGGVTEAFF. The CDR3 DNA follows: TGCGCCAGCAGCTTGGGGGGAGTCACTGAAGCTTTCTTT.

The table lists this clone with a count of one. The CDR3 DNA follows: TGTGCCAGCAGTACATTGGGACAGGCGGGCTCGGGCAATCAGCCCCAGCATTTT. Translated: CASSTLGQAGSGNQPQHF. The chain couples TRBV28 to TRBJ1-5, with TRBD1 matching over 8 bases. Germline CDR1 MDHEN, CDR2 SYDVKM. The CDR3 totals 18 residues. V lost 5 bases, J lost 2 bases, and 14 bases stayed unmatched.

This clone was recorded a few times. The V gene is TRBV30, the J gene TRBJ1-2, with 8 bases lining up with TRBD1. The CDR3 sequence is 11 residues long. Germline CDR1 and CDR2: GTSNPN and SVGIG (reference sequence). The CDR3 coding sequence is TGTGCTCGAGGACAGGGAGGTGGCTACACCTTC. This codes for CARGQGGGYTF.

The chain combines TRBV27 with TRBJ2-7; unclear D gene. The V end lost 2 bases, the J end lost 6 bases, and 14 bases lay between the germline ends. From germline, CDR1 is MNHEY and CDR2 SMNVEV (reference sequence). There are 14 residues in the CDR3. The CDR3 DNA reads TGTGCCAGCAGTTTAAATGGTGTTAGCTCCGAGCAGTACTTC. Translated, it gives CASSLNGVSSEQYF.

This clone was seen a single time. The chain employs TRBV28 and TRBJ2-1; 11 bases are a match to TRBD2. The CDR3 consists of 15 residues. Germline V lookup: CDR1 MDHEN, CDR2 SYDVKM. J gave up 7 bases and V 6 bases, and 8 bases lay outside the gene matches. CDR3 coding DNA: TGTGCCAGCAGCCTTCTAGCGGGAGGTAGGAATGAGCAGTTCTTC. Protein: CASSLLAGGRNEQFF.

The V call is TRBV7-3, the J call TRBJ2-7, with 7 bases that match TRBD1. In germline, CDR1 is SGHTA, CDR2 FQGTGA. V gave up 5 bases and J gave up 2 bases; unmatched junction bases: 6. CDR3 size: 14 residues. The CDR3 is CASSPGDSTYEQYF. The CDR3 DNA reads as TGTGCCAGCAGCCCAGGGGACAGCACCTACGAGCAGTACTTC. Full variable domain (outside the CDR3, taken from reference TRBV7-3 and TRBJ2-7): GAGVSQTPSNKVTEKGKYVELRCDPISGHTALYWYRQSLGQGPEFLIYFQGTGAADDSGLPNDRFFAVRPEGSVSTLKIQRTERGDSAVYLCASSPGDSTYEQYFGPGTRLTVT.

J is TRBJ2-3 and V is TRBV18; 7 positions agree with TRBD2. Looked up from germline, CDR1 is KGHSH and CDR2 is LQKENI. The CDR3 extends over 16 amino acids. Trimming cost V 1 base and J 6 bases; bases outside gene matches: 10. CDR3 region: CASSPRGRRGFDTQYF. CDR3 coding DNA: TGTGCCAGCTCACCACGCGGGAGAAGAGGTTTCGATACGCAGTATTTT.

This clone has just a few counts. The genes are TRBV28 and TRBJ1-1, with D unresolved. Per the germline V gene, CDR1 is MDHEN and CDR2 is SYDVKM. The CDR3 has 13 amino acids. Trimming removed 4 bases at V and 8 bases at J, with 14 bases between. In DNA, the CDR3 is TGTGCCAGCAGTTACTCATCCTGGAGAGAAGCTTTCTTT. Its protein product is CASSYSSWREAFF.

V and J are TRBV12-5 and TRBJ1-1; no firm D call. V lost 7 bases and J 0 bases, leaving 6 bases between the germline ends. Germline CDR1 LGHNT, CDR2 FRNRAP. CDR3 length: 12 residues. This CDR3 reads CASAELNTEAFF. The CDR3 DNA reads TGTGCTAGTGCAGAATTGAACACTGAAGCTTTCTTT.

The chain uses TRBV5-8 and TRBJ1-6; the D is unclear. Germline loops: CDR1 SGHTS, CDR2 YDEGEE. There are 15 residues in the CDR3. V gave up 4 bases and J gave up 5 bases, with 13 bases separating them. CDR3 DNA: TGTGCCAGCAGCGATAACCGACGGGATAATTCACCCCTCCACTTT. Translating it yields CASSDNRRDNSPLHF.

This chain uses TRBV19 with TRBJ2-3, with TRBD2 matching 10 bases. CDR1 LNHDA and CDR2 SQIVND come from the germline V gene (reference sequence). The ends lost 5 bases at V and 3 bases at J; junction bases unmatched: 8. The CDR3 consists of 16 residues. The CDR3, as DNA: TGTGCCAGTAGTCCAACTAGCGGGGCGTTTACAGATACGCAGTATTTT. Translated: CASSPTSGAFTDTQYF.

The chain employs TRBV25-1 and TRBJ2-5; 7 bases map to TRBD2. CDR3 length: 15 amino acids. V was clipped by 2 bases and J by 3 bases; unmatched bases: 6. From germline, CDR1 is MGHDK and CDR2 SYGVNS. The CDR3 DNA is TGTGCCAGCAGTGAACCTCGCACTAGCGAAGAGACCCAGTACTTC. This encodes CASSEPRTSEETQYF.

This clone has only one observation. CDR3 residues: CSATGWVTEAFF. Written as DNA, the CDR3 is TGCAGCGCCACAGGGTGGGTCACTGAAGCTTTCTTT. The gene calls are TRBV29-1 and TRBJ1-1; D might be TRBD1 (6 bases). Between the trimmed V and J ends, which lost 7 bases and 4 bases, there was a span of 13 bases. The germline V gene encodes CDR1 SQVTM and CDR2 ANQGSEA. The CDR3 is made up of 12 amino acids.

This chain connects TRBV6-4 to TRBJ2-2; 7 nucleotides line up with TRBD1. CDR1 and CDR2 from the germline V gene are MRHNA and SNTAGT. The CDR3 sequence is 16 residues long. V shed 0 bases, J shed 3 bases, and the junction held 4 bases outside the gene matches. The CDR3 DNA reads as TGTGCCAGCAGTGACTCAGAGAGGGGGCACACCGGGGAGCTGTTTTTT. Translation gives CASSDSERGHTGELFF.

This rearrangement joins TRBV28 to TRBJ2-1; 11 bases are a match to TRBD2. Trimming cost V 8 bases and J 4 bases; bases outside gene matches: 4. Germline V gives CDR1 MDHEN, CDR2 SYDVKM. The CDR3 runs to 14 residues. CDR3 region: CASLGTSGYNEQFF. The CDR3 DNA follows: TGTGCCAGCCTTGGGACTAGCGGATACAATGAGCAGTTCTTC.